The table lists the clone carrying this T cell receptor (beta chain) with many counts. No antigen is known for it. This sample stems from a study of T cells in Graves' hyperthyroidism and ophthalmopathy. Overall study findings and caveats: A 13 V-J model separated ophthalmopathy from stable hyperthyroidism.

Newly diagnosed hyperthyroidism, duration under 2 months, in patients aged 18 to 65. The study excluded patients with uncontrolled infection, other autoimmune disease, pregnancy or lactation. Germline V lookup: CDR1 SEHNR, CDR2 FQNEAQ (reference sequence). The CDR3 extends over 18 amino acids. V shed 1 base, J shed 2 bases, and the junction held 9 bases outside the gene matches. Amplification of TCR beta CDR3 regions was performed using RNA transcripts as template. HTBI primers were employed in a first-round RT-PCR of the TCR CDR3. TCRdb recomputed calls from the multiplex PCR reads with MiXCR, one row per CDR3 protein. The data show 500,000 to 650,000 distinct CDR3 sequences, with around 15% seen just once and around 13% held by the top ten.

This rearrangement joins TRBV7-9 to TRBJ2-2, with 8 bases matching TRBD1. Sequencing input: blood. The origin of this receptor is a woman between 40 and 55 years old with Graves' hyperthyroidism. In nucleotides, the CDR3 is TGTGCCAGCAGCTTAGTCTCAGGGGGCCGGGTCAACACCGGGGAGCTGTTTTTT. It encodes CASSLVSGGRVNTGELFF. The full variable domain, its missing parts supplied by reference TRBV7-9 and TRBJ2-2, is DTGVSQNPRHKITKRGQNVTFRCDPISEHNRLYWYRQTLGQGPEFLTYFQNEAQLEKSRLLSDRFSAERPKGSFSTLEIQRTEQGDSAMYLCASSLVSGGRVNTGELFFGEGSRLTVL.